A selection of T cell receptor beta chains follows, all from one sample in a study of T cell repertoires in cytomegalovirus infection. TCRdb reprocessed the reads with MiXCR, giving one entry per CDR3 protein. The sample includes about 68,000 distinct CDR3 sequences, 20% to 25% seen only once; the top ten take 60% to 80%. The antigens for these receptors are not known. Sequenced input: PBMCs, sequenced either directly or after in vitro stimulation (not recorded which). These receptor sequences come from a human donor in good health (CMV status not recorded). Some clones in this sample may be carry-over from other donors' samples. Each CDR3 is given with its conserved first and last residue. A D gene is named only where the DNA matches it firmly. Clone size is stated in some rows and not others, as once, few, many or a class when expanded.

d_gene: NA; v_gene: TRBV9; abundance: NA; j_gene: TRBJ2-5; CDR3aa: CASSVAGKETQYF; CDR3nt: TGTGCCAGCAGCGTAGCCGGGAAAGAGACCCAGTACTTC
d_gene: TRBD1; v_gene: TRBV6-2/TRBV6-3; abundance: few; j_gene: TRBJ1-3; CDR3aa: CASRFLGQAPASSGNTIYF; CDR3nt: TGTGCCAGCAGATTCCTGGGACAGGCACCGGCGAGCTCTGGAAACACCATATATTTT
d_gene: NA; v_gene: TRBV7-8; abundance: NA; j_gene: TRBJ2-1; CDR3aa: CASSPRVEYYNEQFF; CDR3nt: TGTGCCAGCAGCCCCCGGGTAGAGTATTACAATGAGCAGTTCTTC
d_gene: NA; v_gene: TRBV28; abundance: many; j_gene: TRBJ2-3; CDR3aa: CASSLAGPSTDTQYF; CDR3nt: TGTGCCAGCAGTTTGGCGGGACCTAGCACAGATACGCAGTATTTT
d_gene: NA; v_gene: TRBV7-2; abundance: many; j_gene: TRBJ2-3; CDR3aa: CASSLGDSTDTQYF; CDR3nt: TGTGCCAGCAGCTTAGGAGACAGCACAGATACGCAGTATTTT
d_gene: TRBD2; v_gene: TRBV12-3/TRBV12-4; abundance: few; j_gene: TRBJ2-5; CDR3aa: CASSTTSTETQYF; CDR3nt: TGTGCCAGCAGTACGACTAGCACGGAGACCCAGTACTTC
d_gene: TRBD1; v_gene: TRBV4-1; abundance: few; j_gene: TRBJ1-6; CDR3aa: CASSQEGTGGSSNSPLHF; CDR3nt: TGCGCCAGCAGCCAAGAGGGGACAGGGGGTAGTTCAAATTCACCCCTCCACTTT
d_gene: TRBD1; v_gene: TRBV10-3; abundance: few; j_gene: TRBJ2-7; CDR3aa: CAIGYAGTGLSEQYF; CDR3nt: TGTGCCATCGGTTATGCTGGGACAGGGCTCTCCGAGCAGTACTTC
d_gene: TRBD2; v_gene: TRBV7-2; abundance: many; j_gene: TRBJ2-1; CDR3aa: CASSLLAGGEEQFF; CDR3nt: TGTGCCAGCAGCTTACTAGCGGGAGGAGAGGAGCAGTTCTTC
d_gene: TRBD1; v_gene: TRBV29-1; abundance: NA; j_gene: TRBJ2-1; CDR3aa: CSVYRDRGQNEQFF; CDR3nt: TGCAGCGTTTACCGGGACAGGGGACAGAATGAGCAGTTCTTC
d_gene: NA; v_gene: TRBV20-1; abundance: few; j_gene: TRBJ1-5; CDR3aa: CSATWGTRNQPQHF; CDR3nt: TGCAGTGCTACCTGGGGGACAAGGAATCAGCCCCAGCATTTT
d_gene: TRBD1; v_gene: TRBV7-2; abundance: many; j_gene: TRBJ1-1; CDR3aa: CASSLGTGVLTEAFF; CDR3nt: TGTGCCAGCAGCTTAGGGACAGGGGTCCTGACTGAAGCTTTCTTT
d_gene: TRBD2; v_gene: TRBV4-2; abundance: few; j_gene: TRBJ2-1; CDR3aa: CASSQDLSSGTLYNEQFF; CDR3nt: TGTGCCAGCAGCCAAGATTTGTCTAGCGGGACCCTTTACAATGAGCAGTTCTTC
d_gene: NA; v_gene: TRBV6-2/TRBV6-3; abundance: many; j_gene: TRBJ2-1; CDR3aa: CASSSRQISYNEQFF; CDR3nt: TGTGCCAGCAGTTCCAGACAGATCTCCTACAATGAGCAGTTCTTC
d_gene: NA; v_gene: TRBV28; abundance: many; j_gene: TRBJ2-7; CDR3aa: CASSVLAFEQYF; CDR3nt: TGTGCCAGCAGTGTCCTTGCCTTCGAGCAGTACTTC
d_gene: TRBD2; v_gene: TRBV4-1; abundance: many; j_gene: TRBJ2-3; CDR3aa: CASSQSGSGTRVSTDTQYF; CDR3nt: TGCGCCAGCAGCCAAAGCGGGAGCGGGACCCGGGTTAGCACAGATACGCAGTATTTT
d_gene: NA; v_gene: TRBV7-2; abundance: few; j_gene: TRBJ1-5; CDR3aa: CASSLYSQGLTPQHF; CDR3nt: TGTGCCAGCAGCCTTTATAGCCAGGGGCTAACGCCCCAGCATTTT
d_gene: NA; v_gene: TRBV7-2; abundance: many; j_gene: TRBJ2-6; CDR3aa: CASAPEQVRANVLTF; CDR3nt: TGTGCCAGCGCTCCGGAACAGGTTAGGGCCAACGTCCTGACTTTC
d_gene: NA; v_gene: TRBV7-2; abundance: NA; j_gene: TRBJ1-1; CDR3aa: CASSFGGATEAFF; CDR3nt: TGTGCCAGCAGCTTTGGCGGGGCCACTGAAGCTTTCTTT
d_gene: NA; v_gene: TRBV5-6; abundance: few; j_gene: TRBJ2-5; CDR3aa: CASSIKRLVPLETQYF; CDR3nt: TGTGCCAGCAGCATAAAGAGACTAGTTCCCTTAGAGACCCAGTACTTC
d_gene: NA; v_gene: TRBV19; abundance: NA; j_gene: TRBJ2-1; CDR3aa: CASSIISERYNEQFF; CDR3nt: TGTGCCAGTAGTATAATCAGTGAGCGGTACAATGAGCAGTTCTTC
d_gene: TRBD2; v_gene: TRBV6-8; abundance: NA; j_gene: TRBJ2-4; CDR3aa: CASSFGTSGRAENIQYF; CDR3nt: TGTGCCAGCAGTTTTGGGACTAGCGGGAGGGCCGAAAACATTCAGTACTTC
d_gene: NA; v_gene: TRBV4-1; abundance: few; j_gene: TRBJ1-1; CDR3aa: CASSQEFPAVGDTEAFF; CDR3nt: TGCGCCAGCAGCCAAGAGTTCCCCGCGGTTGGGGACACTGAAGCTTTCTTT
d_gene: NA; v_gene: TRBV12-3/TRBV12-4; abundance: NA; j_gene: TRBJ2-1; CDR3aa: CASSPARVGQFF; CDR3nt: TGTGCCAGCAGCCCCGCCCGGGTAGGGCAGTTCTTC
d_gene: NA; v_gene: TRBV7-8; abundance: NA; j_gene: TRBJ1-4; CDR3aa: CASRGPRSLKNEKLFF; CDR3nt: TGTGCCAGCCGCGGTCCGCGTTCTCTAAAGAATGAAAAACTGTTTTTT
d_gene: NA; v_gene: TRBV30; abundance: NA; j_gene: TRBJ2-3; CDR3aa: CAWSPPDRVTDTQYF; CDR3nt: TGTGCCTGGAGCCCACCAGACAGAGTCACAGATACGCAGTATTTT
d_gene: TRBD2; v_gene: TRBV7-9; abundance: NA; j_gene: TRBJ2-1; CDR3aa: CASSLGLAGAHEQFF; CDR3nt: TGTGCCAGCAGCTTAGGCCTAGCGGGAGCCCATGAGCAGTTCTTC
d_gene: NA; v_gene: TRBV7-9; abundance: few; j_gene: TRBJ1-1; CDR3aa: CASSFIGQGHTEAFF; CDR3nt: TGTGCCAGCAGCTTTATTGGGCAGGGTCACACTGAAGCTTTCTTT
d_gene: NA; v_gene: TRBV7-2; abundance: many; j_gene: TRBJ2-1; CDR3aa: CASSPPRGRFGEQFF; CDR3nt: TGTGCCAGCAGCCCCCCCCGGGGGAGGTTTGGAGAGCAGTTCTTC
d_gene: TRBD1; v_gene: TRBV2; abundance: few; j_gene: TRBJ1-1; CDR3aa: CASSEGRTGRGKNTEAFF; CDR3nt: TGTGCCAGCAGTGAAGGTCGGACAGGGCGTGGTAAGAACACTGAAGCTTTCTTT
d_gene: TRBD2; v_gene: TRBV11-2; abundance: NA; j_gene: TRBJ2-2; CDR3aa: CASSQLRGEHRELFF; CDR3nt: TGTGCCAGCAGTCAACTCCGGGGGGAACACCGGGAGCTGTTTTTT
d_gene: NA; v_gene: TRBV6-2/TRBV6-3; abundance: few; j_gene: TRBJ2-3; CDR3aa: CASSWGGRDTQYF; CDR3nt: TGTGCCAGCAGTTGGGGAGGAAGAGATACGCAGTATTTT
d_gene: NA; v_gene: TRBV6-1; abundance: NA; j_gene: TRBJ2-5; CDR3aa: CASRQGRETQYF; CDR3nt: TGTGCCAGCAGGCAGGGTCGGGAGACCCAGTACTTC
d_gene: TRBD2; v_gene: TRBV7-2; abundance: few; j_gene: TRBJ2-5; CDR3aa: CASSLEGLAGVVQETQYF; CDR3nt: TGTGCCAGCAGCTTAGAGGGACTAGCGGGAGTAGTCCAAGAGACCCAGTACTTC
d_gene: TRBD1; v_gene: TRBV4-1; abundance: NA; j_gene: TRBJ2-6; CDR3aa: CASSQEPTGGAGANVLTF; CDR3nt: TGCGCCAGCAGCCAAGAGCCGACAGGGGGCGCCGGGGCCAACGTCCTGACTTTC
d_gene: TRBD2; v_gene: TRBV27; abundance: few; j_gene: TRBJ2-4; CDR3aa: CASSFGLGSNIQYF; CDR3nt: TGTGCCAGCAGTTTTGGACTAGGATCAAACATTCAGTACTTC
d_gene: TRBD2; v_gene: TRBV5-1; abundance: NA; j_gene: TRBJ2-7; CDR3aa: CASSLRTSGSYEQYF; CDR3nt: TGCGCCAGCAGCCTCCGGACTAGCGGATCCTACGAGCAGTACTTC
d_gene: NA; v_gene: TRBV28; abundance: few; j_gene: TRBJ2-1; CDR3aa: CASKWTTPSSYNEQFF; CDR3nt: TGTGCCAGCAAATGGACAACCCCGAGCTCCTACAATGAGCAGTTCTTC
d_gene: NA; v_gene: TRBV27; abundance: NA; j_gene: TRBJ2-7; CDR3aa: CASSLSTVPYEQYF; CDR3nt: TGTGCCAGCAGTTTATCGACAGTACCCTACGAGCAGTACTTC
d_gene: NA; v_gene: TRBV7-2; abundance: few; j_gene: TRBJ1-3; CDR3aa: CASSPGTASGNTIYF; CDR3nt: TGTGCCAGCAGCCCAGGGACGGCCTCTGGAAACACCATATATTTT
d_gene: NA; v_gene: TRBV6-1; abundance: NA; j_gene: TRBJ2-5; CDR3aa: CASTQGIAEQETQYF; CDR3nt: TGTGCCAGCACTCAAGGTATCGCGGAACAAGAGACCCAGTACTTC
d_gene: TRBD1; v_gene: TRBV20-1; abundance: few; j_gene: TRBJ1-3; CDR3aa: CSARAGGSGNTIYF; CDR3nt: TGCAGTGCTAGAGCAGGGGGCTCTGGAAACACCATATATTTT